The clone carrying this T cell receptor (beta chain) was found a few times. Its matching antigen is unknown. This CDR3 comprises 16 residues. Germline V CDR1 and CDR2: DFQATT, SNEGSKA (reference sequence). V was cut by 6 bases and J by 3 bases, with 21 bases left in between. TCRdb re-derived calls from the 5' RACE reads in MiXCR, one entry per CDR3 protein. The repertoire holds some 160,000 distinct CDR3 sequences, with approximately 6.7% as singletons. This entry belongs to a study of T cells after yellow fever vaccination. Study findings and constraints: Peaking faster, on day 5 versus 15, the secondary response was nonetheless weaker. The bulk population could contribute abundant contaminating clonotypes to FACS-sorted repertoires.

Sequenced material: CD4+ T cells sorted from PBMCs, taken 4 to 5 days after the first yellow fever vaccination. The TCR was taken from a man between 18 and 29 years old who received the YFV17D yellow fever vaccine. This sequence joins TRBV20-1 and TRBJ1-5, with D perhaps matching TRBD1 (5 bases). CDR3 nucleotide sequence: TGCAGTGCCGAGATACCGGGGCCTCGGATCAATCAGCCCCAGCATTTT. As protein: CSAEIPGPRINQPQHF.